This entry features one T cell receptor (beta chain) sequence. Mismatch with germline at one junction end may stem from a read error. This entry is derived from a study of blood T cell repertoires in COVID-19. The overall study: Collection of acute and convalescent COVID-19 samples took place in the United States, Italy and Spain.

Sequencing used immunoSEQ multiplex PCR; TCRdb keeps in-frame clones, though not all of them. The sample lists over 400,000 clones; around nine tenths were seen once. In Seattle, patients joined the study during active infection and were tracked longitudinally. The sample comprised peripheral blood. The source of this sequence is a woman in her fifties or sixties with COVID-19, enrolled during active disease.

The CDR3 DNA is TGTGCCAGCACTGAACAAGTTCCTCTCGGGGACGAGCAGTACTTC. Translating it yields CASTEQVPLGDEQYF. The chain couples TRBV6-1 to TRBJ2-7; the D gene is possibly TRBD2 (5 bases). The length of the CDR3 is 15 residues. Germline CDR1 and CDR2: MNHNS and SASEGT.